The clone carrying this T cell receptor (beta chain) has a handful of counts. The antigen is not known. The data were taken from a study of cytomegalovirus exposure and HLA in healthy donors. Study conclusions and caveats: Sequencing likely generated an artifact that appeared as a cluster of highly shared sequence variants. Beyond CMV serostatus, there was no information to go on about immune exposure.

The PCR contained 60 Vbeta and 13 Jbeta primers. Source study methods: In a later analysis, of 84 million or so unique beta chains, around 9.9 million appeared in at least two donors. Generated by immunoSEQ multiplex PCR, the TCRdb table keeps only in-frame clones and is missing some. V and J calls and clone size are copied from that table; D and trimming were computed from the DNA. This sample yields roughly 150,000 clones, of which around 75% are seen a single time; roughly 3% belongs to the top ten. V lost 3 bases, J lost 3 bases, and 1 base stayed unmatched. The CDR3 runs 14 residues. Germline V CDR1 and CDR2: SGHNT, YYREEE (reference sequence).

Material: PBMCs. This TCR was recovered from a woman between 45 and 60 years old in good health and CMV-seropositive. The rearrangement uses TRBV5-4 and TRBJ1-1; 11 bases align to TRBD1. The CDR3 loop reads CASSSGQGDTEAFF. The CDR3 DNA is TGTGCCAGCAGCTCGGGACAGGGGGACACTGAAGCTTTCTTT.